This note documents a single T cell receptor (beta chain) sequence. Its antigen is unknown. CD4+ cells underwent separation, giving CD45RA+ naive and CD45RA-negative memory subsets. The CDR3 covers 16 residues. V was pared by 2 bases and J by 3 bases, with 7 bases of the junction left unmatched. Germline V gene lookup returns CDR1 PRHDT and CDR2 FYEKMQ (reference sequence). The sample belongs to a study of shared clonotypes between healthy human individuals. Study-wide results and limits: It was anticipated that sequencing depth would influence how many clonotypes donors shared.

TCRdb keeps only in-frame clones here, not all; method: immunoSEQ multiplex PCR. The profile shows approximately 2,300,000 clones, around 90% of them singletons. The rearrangement links TRBV13 to TRBJ2-1; 7 positions agree with TRBD2. Sequencing was performed on naive CD4+ T cells from PBMCs. The subset here: CD45RA+ positively selected. The source is a man aged 18 to 35 in good health. Some clones in this sample may be carry-over from other donors' samples. The CDR3 loop reads CASSLTDGRLYNEQFF. The CDR3, as DNA: TGTGCCAGCAGCTTAACGGACGGGAGGCTCTACAATGAGCAGTTCTTC.